The sequence of this TCR beta chain was determined in a study of T cell repertoires in cytomegalovirus infection. This clonotype was counted between two and nine times. The antigen remains undetermined. Germline lookup yields CDR1 WNHNN and CDR2 SYGVQD (reference sequence). The V and J ends lost 1 base and 4 bases respectively, with 10 bases between them. This CDR3 comprises 15 residues. TCRdb re-analysed the reads in MiXCR, keeping a single row per CDR3 protein. The sample consists of 300,000 to 400,000 distinct CDR3 sequences, 29% of them appearing once. The receptor was derived from a human donor in good health (CMV status not recorded). Some clones in this sample may be carry-over from other donors' samples. This material consisted of cultured PBMCs, taken from culture after CMV antigen stimulation. The V and J genes are TRBV10-1 and TRBJ2-2; tentative D call: TRBD1 (5 bases). Here the CDR3 reads CASSELSTVTGELFF. The DNA of the CDR3 is TGCGCCAGCAGTGAGTTGTCGACAGTCACCGGGGAGCTGTTTTTT.